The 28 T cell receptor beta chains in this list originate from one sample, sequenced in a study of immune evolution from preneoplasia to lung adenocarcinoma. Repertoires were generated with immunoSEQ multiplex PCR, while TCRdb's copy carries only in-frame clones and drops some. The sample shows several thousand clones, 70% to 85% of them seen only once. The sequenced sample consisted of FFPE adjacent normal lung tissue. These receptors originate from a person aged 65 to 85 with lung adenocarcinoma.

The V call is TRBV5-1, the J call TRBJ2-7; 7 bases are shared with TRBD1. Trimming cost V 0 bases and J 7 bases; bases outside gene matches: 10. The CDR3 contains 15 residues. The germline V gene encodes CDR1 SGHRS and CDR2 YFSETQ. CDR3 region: CASSLAGTEYEEQYF. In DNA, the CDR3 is TGCGCCAGCAGCTTGGCTGGGACAGAGTACGAAGAGCAGTACTTC.

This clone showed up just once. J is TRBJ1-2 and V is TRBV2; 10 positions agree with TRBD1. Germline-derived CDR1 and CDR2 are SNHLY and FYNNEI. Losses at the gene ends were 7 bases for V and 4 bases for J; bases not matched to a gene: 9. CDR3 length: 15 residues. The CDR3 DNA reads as TGTGCCAGCACCCAAAGACAGGGGGCAGGCTATGGCTACACCTTC. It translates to CASTQRQGAGYGYTF.

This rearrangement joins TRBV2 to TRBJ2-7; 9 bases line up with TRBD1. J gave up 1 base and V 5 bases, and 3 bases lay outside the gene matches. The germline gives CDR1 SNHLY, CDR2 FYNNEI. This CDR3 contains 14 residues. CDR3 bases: TGTGCCAGCAGTTGGACAGGGGAATCCTACGAGCAGTACTTC. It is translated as CASSWTGESYEQYF.

As DNA, the CDR3 is TGTGCCAGCAGTTTAACGGCTAGCGGATTCTACGAGCAGTACTTC. Translated, it gives CASSLTASGFYEQYF. The chain has TRBV28 and TRBJ2-7, with 7 bases identical to TRBD2. Per germline, CDR1 MDHEN and CDR2 SYDVKM. CDR3 length equals 15 residues. With V trimmed by 2 bases and J by 3 bases, 7 bases remained unmatched.

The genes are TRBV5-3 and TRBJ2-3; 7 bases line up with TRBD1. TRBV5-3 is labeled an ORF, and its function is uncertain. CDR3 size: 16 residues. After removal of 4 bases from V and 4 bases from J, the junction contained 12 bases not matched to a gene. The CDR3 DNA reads TGTGCCAGAAGCCAGATAACAGGGGCCCTTGCAGATACGCAGTATTTT. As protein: CARSQITGALADTQYF.

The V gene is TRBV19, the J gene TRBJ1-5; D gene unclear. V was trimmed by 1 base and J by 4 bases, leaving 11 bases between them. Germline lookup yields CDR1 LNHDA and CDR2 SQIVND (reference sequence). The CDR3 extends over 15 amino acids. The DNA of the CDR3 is TGTGCCAGTAGTATAGGGTTCGGCCAAAATCAGCCCCAGCATTTT. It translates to CASSIGFGQNQPQHF.

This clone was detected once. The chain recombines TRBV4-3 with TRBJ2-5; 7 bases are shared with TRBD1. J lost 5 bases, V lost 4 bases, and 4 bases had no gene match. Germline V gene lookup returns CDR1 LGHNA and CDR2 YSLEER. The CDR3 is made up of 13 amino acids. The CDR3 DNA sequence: TGCGCCAGCAGCCTAGACAGGGCCGAGACCCAGTACTTC. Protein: CASSLDRAETQYF.

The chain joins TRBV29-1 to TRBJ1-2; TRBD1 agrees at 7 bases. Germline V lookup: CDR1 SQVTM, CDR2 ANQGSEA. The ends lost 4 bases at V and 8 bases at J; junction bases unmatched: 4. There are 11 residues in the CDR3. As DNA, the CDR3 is TGCAGCGTTGCTGGCAGGGGGGGCTACACCTTC. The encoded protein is CSVAGRGGYTF.

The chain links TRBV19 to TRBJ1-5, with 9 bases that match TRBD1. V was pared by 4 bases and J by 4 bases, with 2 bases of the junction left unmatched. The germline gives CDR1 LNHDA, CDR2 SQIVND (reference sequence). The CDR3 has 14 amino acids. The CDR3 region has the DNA TGTGCCAGTAGTAGGACAGGGGCAAATCAGCCCCAGCATTTT. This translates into CASSRTGANQPQHF.

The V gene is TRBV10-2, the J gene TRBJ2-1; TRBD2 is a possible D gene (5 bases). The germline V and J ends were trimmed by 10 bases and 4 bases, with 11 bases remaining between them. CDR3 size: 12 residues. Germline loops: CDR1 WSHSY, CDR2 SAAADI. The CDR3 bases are TGCGCCACCCTTAGCGTTTACAATGAGCAGTTCTTC. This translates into CATLSVYNEQFF.

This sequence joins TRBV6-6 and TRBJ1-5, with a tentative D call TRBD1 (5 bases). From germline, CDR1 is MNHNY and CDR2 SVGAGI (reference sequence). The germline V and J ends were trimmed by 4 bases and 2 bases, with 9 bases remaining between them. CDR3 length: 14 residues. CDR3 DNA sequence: TGTGCCAGCAGTTCCTCGGGGGGCAATCAGCCCCAGCATTTT. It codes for CASSSSGGNQPQHF.

The CDR3 here is CAWSGRNYMNTEAFF. Written as DNA, the CDR3 is TGTGCCTGGAGTGGGCGGAATTACATGAACACTGAAGCTTTCTTT. V is TRBV30 and J is TRBJ1-1; D remains ambiguous. Germline CDR1 GTSNPN, CDR2 SVGIG (reference sequence). V was clipped by 1 base and J by 0 bases, with 12 bases between them. The CDR3 is 15 amino acids.

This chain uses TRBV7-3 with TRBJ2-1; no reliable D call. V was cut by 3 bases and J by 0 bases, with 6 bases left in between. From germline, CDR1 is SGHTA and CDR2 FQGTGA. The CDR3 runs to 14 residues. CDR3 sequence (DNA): TGTGCCAGCAGCTTGCGGCCCTCCTACAATGAGCAGTTCTTC. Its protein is CASSLRPSYNEQFF.

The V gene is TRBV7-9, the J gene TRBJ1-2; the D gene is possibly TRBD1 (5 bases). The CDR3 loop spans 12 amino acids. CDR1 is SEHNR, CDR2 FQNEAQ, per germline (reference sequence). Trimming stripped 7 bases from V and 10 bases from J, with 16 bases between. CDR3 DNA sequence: TGTGCCAGCACCCGATCCGGCAGGGCCTACACCTTC. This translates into CASTRSGRAYTF. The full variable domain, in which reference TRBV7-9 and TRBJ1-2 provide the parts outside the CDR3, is DTGVSQNPRHKITKRGQNVTFRCDPISEHNRLYWYRQTLGQGPEFLTYFQNEAQLEKSRLLSDRFSAERPKGSFSTLEIQRTEQGDSAMYLCASTRSGRAYTFGSGTRLTVV.

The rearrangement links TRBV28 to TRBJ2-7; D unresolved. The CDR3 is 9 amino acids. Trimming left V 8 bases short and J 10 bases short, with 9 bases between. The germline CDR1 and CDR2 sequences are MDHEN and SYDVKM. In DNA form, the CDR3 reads TGTGCCAGCGGAGTCCAACAGTACTTC. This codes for CASGVQQYF.

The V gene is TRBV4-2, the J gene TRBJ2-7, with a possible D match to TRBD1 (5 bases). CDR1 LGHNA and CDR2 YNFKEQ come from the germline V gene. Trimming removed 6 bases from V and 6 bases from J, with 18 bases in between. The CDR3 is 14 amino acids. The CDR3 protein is CASRSDISTGEQYF. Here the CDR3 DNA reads TGTGCCAGCAGATCGGACATCTCGACGGGCGAGCAGTACTTC.

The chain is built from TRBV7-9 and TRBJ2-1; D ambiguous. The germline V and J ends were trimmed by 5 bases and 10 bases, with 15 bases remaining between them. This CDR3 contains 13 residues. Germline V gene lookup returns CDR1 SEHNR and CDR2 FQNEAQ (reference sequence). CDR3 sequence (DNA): TGTGCCAGCAGCCTGGATATAGACCTGGAGCAGTTCTTC. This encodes CASSLDIDLEQFF.

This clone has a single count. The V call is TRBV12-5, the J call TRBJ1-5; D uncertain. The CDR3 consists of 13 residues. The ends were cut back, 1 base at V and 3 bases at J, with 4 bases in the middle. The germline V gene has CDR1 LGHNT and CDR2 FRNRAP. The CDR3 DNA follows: TGTGCTAGTGGTTTGGCCCTCAATCAGCCCCAGCATTTT. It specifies CASGLALNQPQHF. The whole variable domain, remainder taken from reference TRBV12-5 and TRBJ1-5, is DARVTQTPRHKVTEMGQEVTMRCQPILGHNTVFWYRQTMMQGLELLAYFRNRAPLDDSGMPKDRFSAEMPDATLATLKIQPSEPRDSAVYFCASGLALNQPQHFGDGTRLSIL.

The CDR3 is CASTFGTGGYEQYF. In DNA, the CDR3 is TGTGCCAGCACCTTCGGGACAGGGGGATACGAGCAGTACTTC. This sequence joins TRBV2 and TRBJ2-7; 11 bases agree with TRBD1. Losses at the gene ends were 7 bases for V and 4 bases for J; bases not matched to a gene: 6. Germline V lookup: CDR1 SNHLY, CDR2 FYNNEI. The CDR3 spans 14 residues. Based on the CDR3 plus reference TRBV2 and TRBJ2-7, the full variable domain is EPEVTQTPSHQVTQMGQEVILRCVPISNHLYFYWYRQILGQKVEFLVSFYNNEISEKSEIFDDQFSVERPDGSNFTLKIRSTKLEDSAMYFCASTFGTGGYEQYFGPGTRLTVT.

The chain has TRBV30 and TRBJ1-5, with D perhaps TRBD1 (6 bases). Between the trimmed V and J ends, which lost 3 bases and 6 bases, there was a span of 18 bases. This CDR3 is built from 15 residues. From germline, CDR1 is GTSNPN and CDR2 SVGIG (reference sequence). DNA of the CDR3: TGTGCCTGGAGCGGGTACGGGGGCGCGGGTCAGCCCCAGCATTTT. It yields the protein CAWSGYGGAGQPQHF. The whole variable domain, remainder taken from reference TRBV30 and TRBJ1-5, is SQTIHQWPATLVQPVGSPLSLECTVEGTSNPNLYWYRQAAGRGLQLLFYSVGIGQISSEVPQNLSASRPQDRQFILSSKKLLLSDSGFYLCAWSGYGGAGQPQHFGDGTRLSIL.

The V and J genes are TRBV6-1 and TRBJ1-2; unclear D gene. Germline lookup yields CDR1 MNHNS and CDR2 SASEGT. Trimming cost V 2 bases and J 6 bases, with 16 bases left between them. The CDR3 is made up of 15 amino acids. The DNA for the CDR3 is TGTGCCAGCAGTGAACGCAGAGGTTTTGCCGATGGCTACACCTTC. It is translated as CASSERRGFADGYTF.

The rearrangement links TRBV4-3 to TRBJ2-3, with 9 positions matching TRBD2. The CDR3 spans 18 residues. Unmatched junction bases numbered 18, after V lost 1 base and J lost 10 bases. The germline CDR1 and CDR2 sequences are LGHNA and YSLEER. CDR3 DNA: TGCGCCAGCAGCCAAGGCTTGGTGTCGGGCGGGAGGGCCACGGCGCAGTATTTT. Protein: CASSQGLVSGGRATAQYF.

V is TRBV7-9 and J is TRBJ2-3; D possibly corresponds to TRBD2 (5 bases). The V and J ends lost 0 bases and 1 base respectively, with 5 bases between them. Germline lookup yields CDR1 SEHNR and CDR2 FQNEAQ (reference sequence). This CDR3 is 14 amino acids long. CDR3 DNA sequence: TGTGCCAGCAGCTTAGCTAGCGGCACAGATACGCAGTATTTT. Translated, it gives CASSLASGTDTQYF. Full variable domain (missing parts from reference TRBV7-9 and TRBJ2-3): DTGVSQNPRHKITKRGQNVTFRCDPISEHNRLYWYRQTLGQGPEFLTYFQNEAQLEKSRLLSDRFSAERPKGSFSTLEIQRTEQGDSAMYLCASSLASGTDTQYFGPGTRLTVL.

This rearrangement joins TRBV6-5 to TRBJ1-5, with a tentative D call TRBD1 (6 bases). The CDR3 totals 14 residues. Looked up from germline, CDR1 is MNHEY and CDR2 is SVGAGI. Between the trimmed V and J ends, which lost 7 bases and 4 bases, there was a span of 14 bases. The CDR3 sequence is CASKSRGGNQPQHF. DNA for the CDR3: TGTGCCAGCAAATCCAGGGGCGGTAATCAGCCCCAGCATTTT.

The CDR3 DNA reads TGTGCCAGCAGCCAGAGCTCTGGAAACACCATATATTTT. As protein: CASSQSSGNTIYF. The chain carries TRBV7-2 and TRBJ1-3; D unresolved. V was trimmed by 5 bases and J by 0 bases, leaving 5 bases between them. The CDR3 length is 13 residues. Looked up from germline, CDR1 is SGHTA and CDR2 is FQGNSA.

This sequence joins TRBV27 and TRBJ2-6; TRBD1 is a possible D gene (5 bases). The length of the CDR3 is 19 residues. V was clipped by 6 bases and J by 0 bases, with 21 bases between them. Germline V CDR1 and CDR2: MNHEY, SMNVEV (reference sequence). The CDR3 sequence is CASREQGLTTDSGANVLTF. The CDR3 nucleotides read TGTGCCAGCAGGGAGCAGGGATTAACCACCGACTCTGGGGCCAACGTCCTGACTTTC.

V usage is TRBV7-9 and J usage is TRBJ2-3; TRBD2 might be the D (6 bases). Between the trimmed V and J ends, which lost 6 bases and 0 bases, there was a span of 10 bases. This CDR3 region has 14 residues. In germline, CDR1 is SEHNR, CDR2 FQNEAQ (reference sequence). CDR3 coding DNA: TGTGCCAGCAGGGCGGGACTGAGCACAGATACGCAGTATTTT. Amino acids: CASRAGLSTDTQYF.

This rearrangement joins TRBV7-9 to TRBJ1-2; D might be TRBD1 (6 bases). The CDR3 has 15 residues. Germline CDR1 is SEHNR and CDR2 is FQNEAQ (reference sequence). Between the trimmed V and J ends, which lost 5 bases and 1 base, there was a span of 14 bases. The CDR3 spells CASSKDSPINYGYTF. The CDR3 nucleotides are TGTGCCAGCAGCAAGGACAGTCCCATTAACTATGGCTACACCTTC. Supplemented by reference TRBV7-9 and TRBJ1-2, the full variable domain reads DTGVSQNPRHKITKRGQNVTFRCDPISEHNRLYWYRQTLGQGPEFLTYFQNEAQLEKSRLLSDRFSAERPKGSFSTLEIQRTEQGDSAMYLCASSKDSPINYGYTFGSGTRLTVV.